The 27 T cell receptor beta chains listed next were all sequenced from one sample in a study of blood T cell repertoires in COVID-19. The repertoire was sequenced with immunoSEQ multiplex PCR; TCRdb's copy has only in-frame clones and lacks some. The table has about 240,000 clones, around four fifths seen once. Material for sequencing was peripheral blood. These receptors all stem from a woman in her sixties with active or convalescent COVID-19.

This clone was counted at least ten times. The rearrangement links TRBV7-6 to TRBJ2-1, with D perhaps matching TRBD2 (6 bases). Germline-derived CDR1 and CDR2 are SGHVS and FNYEAQ. CDR3 size: 17 residues. V lost 2 bases, J lost 3 bases, and 17 bases lay in between. CDR3 sequence: CASSLSPQAGFYNEQFF. The CDR3 region has the DNA TGTGCCAGCAGCTTATCGCCCCAAGCGGGCTTCTACAATGAGCAGTTCTTC.

The rearrangement joins TRBV5-4 to TRBJ2-7; D call uncertain. This CDR3 has 14 amino acids. V was clipped by 3 bases and J by 13 bases, with 23 bases between them. CDR1 and CDR2 from the germline V gene are SGHNT and YYREEE (reference sequence). CDR3 sequence (DNA): TGTGCCAGCAGCTCGTCTCGAGTGGGCCCTTGGTCTTACGTC. This sequence encodes CASSSSRVGPWSYV.

The rearrangement uses TRBV7-2 and TRBJ2-7; TRBD2 aligns across 8 bases. V was clipped by 5 bases and J by 5 bases; unmatched bases: 8. Germline-derived CDR1 and CDR2 are SGHTA and FQGNSA. The CDR3 sequence is 14 residues long. CDR3 protein: CASSPAGGVHEQYF. The CDR3 nucleotides are TGTGCCAGCAGCCCCGCGGGGGGCGTCCACGAGCAGTACTTC.

The gene calls are TRBV19 and TRBJ2-6; the match to TRBD2 covers 11 bases. The CDR3 sequence is 20 residues long. V lost 4 bases, J lost 0 bases, and 11 bases stayed unmatched. Germline V gene sequence: CDR1 LNHDA, CDR2 SQIVND (reference sequence). CDR3 residues: CASSTRLAGMNHSGANVLTF. CDR3 DNA: TGTGCCAGTAGTACCCGACTAGCGGGGATGAACCACTCTGGGGCCAACGTCCTGACTTTC.

V usage is TRBV5-1 and J usage is TRBJ2-1, with 7 bases that match TRBD2. With 0 bases clipped from V and 8 bases from J, the junction kept 2 bases outside the gene matches. The length of the CDR3 is 13 residues. Germline V gene lookup returns CDR1 SGHRS and CDR2 YFSETQ. For the CDR3, the DNA is TGCGCCAGCAGCTTGGGCGGGAGCGATGAGCAGTTCTTC. Translating it yields CASSLGGSDEQFF.

The chain employs TRBV10-1 and TRBJ2-2; possibly TRBD1 for D (5 bases). The CDR3 has 15 residues. Germline values: CDR1 WNHNN, CDR2 SYGVQD (reference sequence). Trimming cost V 5 bases and J 6 bases, with 16 bases left between them. CDR3 region: CASSPADIPPGELFF. The CDR3 region has the DNA TGCGCCAGCAGTCCCGCGGACATCCCCCCCGGGGAGCTGTTTTTT.

The chain recombines TRBV7-2 with TRBJ2-1; 7 bases map to TRBD1. V lost 1 base and J lost 7; bases outside the gene matches: 7. This CDR3 region has 15 residues. Germline CDR1 reads SGHTA; CDR2 reads FQGNSA. The DNA of the CDR3 is TGTGCCAGCAGCTTAGGACAGGGCTTGGGAAATGAGCAGTTCTTC. It codes for CASSLGQGLGNEQFF.

The chain combines TRBV27 with TRBJ1-5; 11 bases fit TRBD1. Germline trimming cut 4 bases from V and 7 bases from J; bases unmatched to any gene: 6. Germline CDR1 MNHEY, CDR2 SMNVEV (reference sequence). CDR3 size: 15 residues. The CDR3 here is CASSSGQGAGQPQHF. In nucleotides, the CDR3 is TGTGCCAGCAGTTCCGGACAGGGGGCCGGACAGCCCCAGCATTTT.

The chain joins TRBV7-2 to TRBJ2-3; 12 nucleotides align to TRBD2. The CDR3 extends over 16 amino acids. Germline V lookup: CDR1 SGHTA, CDR2 FQGNSA. The V segment lost 5 bases and the J segment 5 bases; nucleotides outside the gene matches: 8. CDR3 sequence: CASSTRLAGVKDTQYF. In DNA form, the CDR3 reads TGTGCCAGCAGCACTCGACTAGCGGGAGTTAAAGATACGCAGTATTTT. The entire variable domain, with the rest obtained from reference TRBV7-2 and TRBJ2-3, is as follows: GAGVSQSPSNKVTEKGKDVELRCDPISGHTALYWYRQSLGQGLEFLIYFQGNSAPDKSGLPSDRFSAERTGGSVSTLTIQRTQQEDSAVYLCASSTRLAGVKDTQYFGPGTRLTVL.

The rearrangement uses TRBV28 and TRBJ1-5, with D possibly being TRBD1 (6 bases). CDR1 MDHEN and CDR2 SYDVKM come from the germline V gene. V gave up 2 bases and J gave up 7 bases, with 9 bases separating them. This CDR3 has 13 amino acids. As DNA, the CDR3 is TGTGCCAGCAGTTTAATGGGGGCGCAGCCCCAGCATTTT. Translating gives CASSLMGAQPQHF.

This chain links TRBV3-1 (or the pseudogene TRBV3-2) with TRBJ2-5; D remains unclear. CDR3 length equals 14 residues. The germline V and J ends were trimmed by 1 base and 7 bases, with 13 bases remaining between them. Germline CDR1 is LGHDT and CDR2 is YNNKEL (reference sequence). CDR3 coding DNA: TGTGCCAGCAGCCAAGGCCACGCCGGTGGGACCCAGTACTTC. Translated, it gives CASSQGHAGGTQYF.

The CDR3 spells CASSQVGLAGGELFF. The CDR3 DNA reads as TGCGCCAGCAGCCAAGTGGGACTAGCGGGCGGGGAGCTGTTTTTT. V and J are TRBV4-1 and TRBJ2-2; 12 nucleotides align to TRBD2. Trimming took 1 base from V and 7 from J; bases not matched to a gene: 1. The length of the CDR3 is 15 residues. CDR1 and CDR2 from the germline V gene are MGHRA and YSYEKL.

This chain connects TRBV19 to TRBJ1-1, with D possibly matching TRBD1 (6 bases). Trimming took off 3 bases at V and 8 bases at J, with 19 bases between the two ends. This CDR3 contains 15 residues. CDR1 is LNHDA and CDR2 is SQIVND in the germline V gene (reference sequence). This chain's CDR3 is CASSIQGQNLAEAFF. The CDR3 DNA sequence: TGTGCCAGTAGTATTCAAGGACAGAACTTAGCAGAAGCTTTCTTT.

J is TRBJ2-7 and V is TRBV5-5; D gene ambiguous. Germline assignment: CDR1 SGHKS and CDR2 YYEKEE (reference sequence). The ends were cut back, 1 base at V and 4 bases at J, with 3 bases in the middle. The CDR3 totals 11 residues. This CDR3 is CASSLPYEQYF. DNA for the CDR3: TGTGCCAGCAGCTTGCCTTACGAGCAGTACTTC.

The gene calls are TRBV19 and TRBJ2-1; D is unresolved. The V and J ends lost 4 bases and 6 bases respectively, with 10 bases between them. The length of the CDR3 is 13 residues. Germline V lookup: CDR1 LNHDA, CDR2 SQIVND (reference sequence). The CDR3 DNA reads TGTGCCAGTAGTACTTTATCCGGCAATGAGCAGTTCTTC. Protein sequence: CASSTLSGNEQFF.

This chain uses TRBV28 with TRBJ2-2; D remains unclear. Germline assignment: CDR1 MDHEN and CDR2 SYDVKM. V lost 10 bases to trimming and J lost 1 base, with 13 bases between them. This CDR3 has 14 residues. The CDR3 reads CATRLAGNTGELFF. CDR3 nucleotides: TGTGCCACCCGTCTCGCCGGGAACACCGGGGAGCTGTTTTTT.

The V and J genes are TRBV7-2 and TRBJ1-2, with unresolved D. The CDR3 is made up of 14 amino acids. Germline V lookup: CDR1 SGHTA, CDR2 FQGNSA. V lost 7 bases, J lost 4 bases, and 16 bases lay in between. The CDR3 loop is CASTLPGAGYGYTF. CDR3 sequence (DNA): TGTGCCAGCACCCTTCCGGGAGCAGGCTATGGCTACACCTTC. Full variable domain (rest looked up from reference TRBV7-2 and TRBJ1-2): GAGVSQSPSNKVTEKGKDVELRCDPISGHTALYWYRQSLGQGLEFLIYFQGNSAPDKSGLPSDRFSAERTGGSVSTLTIQRTQQEDSAVYLCASTLPGAGYGYTFGSGTRLTVV.

This chain joins TRBV2 and TRBJ1-5, with TRBD1 as a possible D gene (6 bases). The CDR3 extends over 15 amino acids. CDR1 is SNHLY, CDR2 FYNNEI, per germline. Trimming removed 2 bases from V and 0 bases from J, with 8 bases in between. CDR3 amino acids: CASSENRASNQPQHF. CDR3 nucleotide sequence: TGTGCCAGCAGTGAAAACAGGGCTAGCAATCAGCCCCAGCATTTT.

This chain links TRBV6-4 with TRBJ2-1, with TRBD1 as a possible D gene (6 bases). The germline CDR1 and CDR2 sequences are MRHNA and SNTAGT. CDR3 length: 14 residues. V lost 5 bases and J 7 bases, leaving 15 bases between the germline ends. The CDR3 coding sequence is TGTGCCAGCAGTCCAGGGGCTGCTGGGAATGAGCAGTTCTTC. Amino acids: CASSPGAAGNEQFF.

The chain uses TRBV10-3 and TRBJ1-5; TRBD1 aligns across 9 bases. CDR1 is ENHRY, CDR2 SYGVKD, per germline. This CDR3 has 14 residues. V lost 3 bases and J lost 4; bases outside the gene matches: 1. CDR3 region: CAISEQGANQPQHF. Here the CDR3 DNA reads TGTGCCATCAGTGAACAGGGGGCGAATCAGCCCCAGCATTTT.

The chain joins TRBV27 to TRBJ2-5; 8 bases agree with TRBD2. Germline CDR1 and CDR2: MNHEY and SMNVEV (reference sequence). V shed 4 bases, J shed 5 bases, and the junction held 12 bases outside the gene matches. The CDR3 has 16 residues. The CDR3 loop is CASSSLLRGAGETQYF. Written as DNA, the CDR3 is TGTGCCAGCAGTTCCCTCCTGCGGGGGGCCGGGGAGACCCAGTACTTC.

The chain carries TRBV13 and TRBJ2-2; 12 nucleotides match TRBD2. In germline, CDR1 is PRHDT, CDR2 FYEKMQ (reference sequence). V was pared by 2 bases and J by 1 base, with 5 bases of the junction left unmatched. The CDR3 contains 18 residues. The CDR3 DNA follows: TGTGCCAGCAGCTTAAGACTAGCGGGGGCCATGAACACCGGGGAGCTGTTTTTT. Translating gives CASSLRLAGAMNTGELFF.

The genes are TRBV2 and TRBJ2-1, with TRBD2 matching 7 bases. This CDR3 has 15 residues. Germline CDR1 is SNHLY and CDR2 is FYNNEI. The trim removed 5 bases at V and 4 bases at J, leaving 8 bases unmatched. Here the CDR3 reads CASSRDGGKYNEQFF. CDR3 nucleotides: TGTGCCAGCAGTAGGGACGGGGGGAAATACAATGAGCAGTTCTTC.

V gene TRBV2 combines with J gene TRBJ1-1; TRBD1 aligns across 9 bases. Unmatched junction bases numbered 4, after V lost 4 bases and J lost 4 bases. CDR1 is SNHLY, CDR2 FYNNEI, per germline. CDR3 length: 14 residues. The CDR3 spells CASSVTGGTTEAFF. The CDR3 bases are TGTGCCAGCAGTGTTACAGGGGGCACCACTGAAGCTTTCTTT.

The CDR3 coding sequence is TGCGCCAGCAGCCCCAGGACAGGGAGTACCACCGGGGAGCTGTTTTTT. Translating it yields CASSPRTGSTTGELFF. The gene calls are TRBV5-1 and TRBJ2-2, with TRBD1 matching 8 bases. CDR1 SGHRS and CDR2 YFSETQ come from the germline V gene. This CDR3 is built from 16 residues. Unmatched junction bases numbered 9, after V lost 4 bases and J lost 4 bases.

V gene TRBV11-2 combines with J gene TRBJ1-6, with D maybe TRBD1 (6 bases). The CDR3 contains 15 residues. The V and J ends lost 1 base and 8 bases respectively, with 12 bases between them. Germline CDR1 reads SGHAT; CDR2 reads FQNNGV. This CDR3 reads CASSLGRDTYSPLHF. The CDR3 nucleotides read TGTGCCAGCAGCTTAGGCCGGGACACCTATTCACCCCTCCACTTT.

CDR3 sequence (DNA): TGTGCCAGCAGCTTATCGGGACTGTTTGACTGCACCTTC. Its translation: CASSLSGLFDCTF. V gene TRBV5-4 combines with J gene TRBJ1-2; D might be TRBD1 (5 bases). Germline values: CDR1 SGHNT, CDR2 YYREEE (reference sequence). CDR3 length: 13 amino acids. Deletions cut 2 bases from V and 13 bases from J, with 18 bases between.